Listed below are T cell receptor beta chains from one sample, sequenced in a study of shared clonotypes between healthy human individuals. Measured with immunoSEQ multiplex PCR; TCRdb has only the in-frame clones, and not every one. The table has some 1 million clones, approximately 72% seen once; the top ten hold roughly 1.4%. Sequenced input: memory CD4+ T cells sorted from blood. The receptor set was obtained from a man in his late teens or twenties in good health. CDR3s include the opening cysteine and the closing phenylalanine or tryptophan. D genes are given only for firm matches. The size entry is marked missing in some rows and otherwise reads once, few, many or a size class.

d_call,clone_size,j_call,v_call,cdr3_nt,cdr3_aa
-,-,TRBJ1-5,TRBV7-8,TGTGCCAGCAGCCCGCGATCCGGGTGGGAGAATCAGCCCCAGCATTTT,CASSPRSGWENQPQHF
TRBD2,-,TRBJ2-5,TRBV11-2,TGTGCCAGCAGCGTAAGACTAGCTGGACAAGAGACCCAGTACTTC,CASSVRLAGQETQYF
TRBD1,-,TRBJ2-6,TRBV18,TGTGCCAGCTCCAACCAGGGGGCGAGCTCTGGGGCCAACGTCCTGACTTTC,CASSNQGASSGANVLTF
TRBD1,many,TRBJ2-1,TRBV11-2,TGTGCCAGCAGCTTTTCGGGACAGTACAATGAGCAGTTCTTC,CASSFSGQYNEQFF
-,few,TRBJ2-7,TRBV29-1,TGCAGCGTTGTTCGGCCACAGACCTACGAGCAGTACTTC,CSVVRPQTYEQYF
-,-,TRBJ2-7,TRBV2,TGTGCCAGCAGTATAATCTCTAGCGAGCAGTACTTC,CASSIISSEQYF
TRBD1,-,TRBJ2-5,TRBV7-2,TGTGCCAGCAGCCCTGACAGGGGATTCCAAGAGACCCAGTACTTC,CASSPDRGFQETQYF
-,-,TRBJ1-2,TRBV7-8,TGTGCCAGCAGCCGTGGGCCCTATGGCTACACCTTC,CASSRGPYGYTF
TRBD1,-,TRBJ1-2,TRBV6-1,TGTGCCAGCGGCCGGGACAGGGTTAGCTATGGCTACACCTTC,CASGRDRVSYGYTF
-,-,TRBJ2-2,TRBV6-6,TGTGCCAGCAGTTACCATGCGACCGGGGAGCTGTTTTTT,CASSYHATGELFF
-,-,TRBJ2-3,TRBV7-9,TGTGCCAGCAGCTTAGCAGGTGTCACAGATACGCAGTATTTT,CASSLAGVTDTQYF
-,-,TRBJ2-7,TRBV20-1,TGCAGTGCTACGGGGACCTACGAGCAGTACTTC,CSATGTYEQYF
TRBD1,-,TRBJ1-4,TRBV27,TGTGCCAGCAGTCCACAGGGGAGATTAACTAATGAAAAACTGTTTTTT,CASSPQGRLTNEKLFF
-,-,TRBJ2-2,TRBV6-6,TGTGCCAGCAGTTACTCACCGTTCACCGGGGAGCTGTTTTTT,CASSYSPFTGELFF